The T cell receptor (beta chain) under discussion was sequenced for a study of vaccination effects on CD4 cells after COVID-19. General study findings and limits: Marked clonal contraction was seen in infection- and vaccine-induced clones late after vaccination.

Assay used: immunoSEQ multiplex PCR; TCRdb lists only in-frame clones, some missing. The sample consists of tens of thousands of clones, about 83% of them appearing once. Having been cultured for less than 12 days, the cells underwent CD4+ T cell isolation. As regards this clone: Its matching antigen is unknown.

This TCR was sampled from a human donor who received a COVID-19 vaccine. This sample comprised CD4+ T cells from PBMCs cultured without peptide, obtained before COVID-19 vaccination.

CDR3 protein: CASSLDGRNQPQHF. In DNA form, the CDR3 reads TGTGCCAGCAGCTTAGATGGAAGGAATCAGCCCCAGCATTTT. The chain employs TRBV7-9 and TRBJ1-5; D not resolved. Germline values: CDR1 SEHNR, CDR2 FQNEAQ (reference sequence). The CDR3 is 14 residues long. V was pared by 1 base and J by 4 bases, with 8 bases between.